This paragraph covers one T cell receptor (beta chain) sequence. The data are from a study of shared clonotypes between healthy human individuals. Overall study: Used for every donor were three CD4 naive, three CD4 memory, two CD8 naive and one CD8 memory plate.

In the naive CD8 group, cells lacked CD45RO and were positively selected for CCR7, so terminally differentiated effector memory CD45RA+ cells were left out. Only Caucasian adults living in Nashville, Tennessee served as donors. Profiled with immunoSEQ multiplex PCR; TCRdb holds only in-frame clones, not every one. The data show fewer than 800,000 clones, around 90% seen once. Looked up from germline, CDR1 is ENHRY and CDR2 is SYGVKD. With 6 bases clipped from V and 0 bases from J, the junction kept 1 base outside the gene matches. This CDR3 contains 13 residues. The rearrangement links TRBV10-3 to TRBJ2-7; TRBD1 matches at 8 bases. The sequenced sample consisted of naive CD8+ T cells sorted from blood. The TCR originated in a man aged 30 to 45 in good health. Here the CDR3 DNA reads TGTGCCATCAGGGACAGGGCCTCCTACGAGCAGTACTTC. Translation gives CAIRDRASYEQYF.